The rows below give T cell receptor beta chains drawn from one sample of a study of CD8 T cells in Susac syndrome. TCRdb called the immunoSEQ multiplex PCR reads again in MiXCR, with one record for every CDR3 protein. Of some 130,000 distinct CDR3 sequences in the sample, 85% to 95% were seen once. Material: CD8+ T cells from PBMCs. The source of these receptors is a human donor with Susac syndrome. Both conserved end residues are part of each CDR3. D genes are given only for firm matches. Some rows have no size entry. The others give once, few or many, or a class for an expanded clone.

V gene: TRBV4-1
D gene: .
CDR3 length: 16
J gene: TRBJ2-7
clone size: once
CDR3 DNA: TGCGCCAGCAGCCAAGATCTATCAGAGAACTCCTACGAGCAGTACTTC
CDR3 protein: CASSQDLSENSYEQYF

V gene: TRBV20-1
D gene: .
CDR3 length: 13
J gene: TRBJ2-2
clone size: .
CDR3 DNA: TGCAGTGCTCTCCCGATTAACACCGGGGAGCTGTTTTTT
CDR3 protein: CSALPINTGELFF

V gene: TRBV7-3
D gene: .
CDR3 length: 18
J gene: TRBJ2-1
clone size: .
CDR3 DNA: TGTGCCAGCAGCTCCCGGGGAGTGCGTGGGAGAGTTGGCAATGAGCAGTTCTTC
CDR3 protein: CASSSRGVRGRVGNEQFF

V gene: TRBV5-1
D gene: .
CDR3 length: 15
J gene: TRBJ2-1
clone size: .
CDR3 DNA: TGCGCCAGCACCCCCGCAGGGGGCTTGACTAGCGAGCAGTTCTTC
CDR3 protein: CASTPAGGLTSEQFF

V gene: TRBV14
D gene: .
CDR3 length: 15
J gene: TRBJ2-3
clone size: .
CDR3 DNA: TGTGCCAGCAGCCAAGGGACAGCCTACCTAGATACGCAGTATTTT
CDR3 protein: CASSQGTAYLDTQYF

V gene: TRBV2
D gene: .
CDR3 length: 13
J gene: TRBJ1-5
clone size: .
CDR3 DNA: TGTGCCAGCAGTCCCAGGGGTAATCAGCCCCAGCATTTT
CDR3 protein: CASSPRGNQPQHF

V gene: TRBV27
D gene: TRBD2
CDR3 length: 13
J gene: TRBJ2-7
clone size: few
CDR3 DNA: TGTGCCAGCAGTTCGGGAGGCTCCTACGAGCAGTACTTC
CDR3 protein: CASSSGGSYEQYF

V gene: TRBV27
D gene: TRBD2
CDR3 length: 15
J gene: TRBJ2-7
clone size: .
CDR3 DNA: TGTGCCAGCAGTGACGGACTAGCGGGAGCCTACGAGCAGTACTTC
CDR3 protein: CASSDGLAGAYEQYF

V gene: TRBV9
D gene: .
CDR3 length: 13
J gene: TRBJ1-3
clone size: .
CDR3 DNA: TGTGCCAGCAGTACCACCTCTGGAAACACCATATATTTT
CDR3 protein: CASSTTSGNTIYF

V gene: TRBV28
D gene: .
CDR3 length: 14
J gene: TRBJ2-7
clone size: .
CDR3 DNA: TGTGCCAGCAGTCCTAGCATAAGAGACTACGAGCAGTACTTC
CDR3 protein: CASSPSIRDYEQYF

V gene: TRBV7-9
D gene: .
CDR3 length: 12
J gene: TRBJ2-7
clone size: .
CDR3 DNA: TGTGCCAGCAGCTTAGCGCGGAGCGAGCAGTACTTC
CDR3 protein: CASSLARSEQYF

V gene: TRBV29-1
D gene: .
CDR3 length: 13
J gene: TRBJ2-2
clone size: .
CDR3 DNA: TGCAGCGTTGTCTCCGGAAGCACCGGGGAGCTGTTTTTT
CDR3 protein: CSVVSGSTGELFF

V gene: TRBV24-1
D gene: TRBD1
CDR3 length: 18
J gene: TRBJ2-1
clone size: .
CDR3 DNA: TGTGCCACCAGTGATTCCCAGGGGGGACAGGGAGTCTACAATGAGCAGTTCTTC
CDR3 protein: CATSDSQGGQGVYNEQFF

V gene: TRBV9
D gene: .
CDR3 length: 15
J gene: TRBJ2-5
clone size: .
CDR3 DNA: TGTGCCAGCAGCGTAGATGGCCGTGTCCAAGAGACCCAGTACTTC
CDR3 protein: CASSVDGRVQETQYF

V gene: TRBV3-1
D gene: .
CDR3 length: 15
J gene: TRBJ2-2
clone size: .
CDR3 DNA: TGTGCCAGCAGGACTACCCGTGGGTCCACCGGGGAGCTGTTTTTT
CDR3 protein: CASRTTRGSTGELFF

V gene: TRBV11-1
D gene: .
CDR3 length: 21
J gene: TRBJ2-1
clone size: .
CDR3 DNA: TGTGCCAGCAGCCGTCGGGACACCCTCAACAAAGGGGTGAGCTCCTACAATGAGCAGTTCTTC
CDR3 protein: CASSRRDTLNKGVSSYNEQFF

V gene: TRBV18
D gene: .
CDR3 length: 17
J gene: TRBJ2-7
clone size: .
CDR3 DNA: TGTGCCAGCTCACCACCACCGTCGGGACAAATCGACTACGAGCAGTACTTC
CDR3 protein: CASSPPPSGQIDYEQYF

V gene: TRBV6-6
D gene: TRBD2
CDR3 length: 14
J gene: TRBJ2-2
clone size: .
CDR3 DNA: TGTGCCAGCCCACGGGGGGGTCACGGCGGGGAGCTGTTTTTT
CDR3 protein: CASPRGGHGGELFF

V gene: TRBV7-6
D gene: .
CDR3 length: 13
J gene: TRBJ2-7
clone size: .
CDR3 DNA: TGTGCCAGCAGCTTAGGGGCTAGCCCCGAGCAGTACTTC
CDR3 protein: CASSLGASPEQYF

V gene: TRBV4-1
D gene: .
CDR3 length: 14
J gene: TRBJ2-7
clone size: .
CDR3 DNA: TGCGCCAGCAGCCAAAACGGGAACGCCTACGAGCAGTACTTC
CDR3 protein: CASSQNGNAYEQYF

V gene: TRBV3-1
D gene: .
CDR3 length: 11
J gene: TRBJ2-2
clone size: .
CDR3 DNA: TGTGCCAGCACCCAGACCGGGGAGCTGTTTTTT
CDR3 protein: CASTQTGELFF

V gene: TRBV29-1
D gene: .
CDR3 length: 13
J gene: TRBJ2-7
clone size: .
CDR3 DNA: TGCAGCGTTGTACCAGGGACCTCCTACGAGCAGTACTTC
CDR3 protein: CSVVPGTSYEQYF

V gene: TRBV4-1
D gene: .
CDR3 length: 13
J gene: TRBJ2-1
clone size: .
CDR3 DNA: TGCGCCAGCAGCCAACCGTCCTACAATGAGCAGTTCTTC
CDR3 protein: CASSQPSYNEQFF

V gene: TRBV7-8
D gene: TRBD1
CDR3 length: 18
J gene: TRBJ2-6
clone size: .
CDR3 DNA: TGTGCCAGCAGCTTATTGGGGACAGGGGGCTCTGGGGCCAACGTCCTGACTTTC
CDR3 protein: CASSLLGTGGSGANVLTF

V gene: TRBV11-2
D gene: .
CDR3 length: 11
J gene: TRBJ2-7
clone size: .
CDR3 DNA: TGTGCCAGCAAGGAGGGGCCCCATTGGTACTTC
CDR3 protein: CASKEGPHWYF

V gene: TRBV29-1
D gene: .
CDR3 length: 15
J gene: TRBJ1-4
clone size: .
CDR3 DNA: TGCAGCGTTGGGCGTGAAGGGGGAGCATTTGAAAAACTGTTTTTT
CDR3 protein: CSVGREGGAFEKLFF

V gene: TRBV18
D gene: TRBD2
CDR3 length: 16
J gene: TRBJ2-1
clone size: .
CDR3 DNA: TGTGCCAGCTCACCGGAGGGACTACCTGAAGCCGATGAGCAGTTCTTC
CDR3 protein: CASSPEGLPEADEQFF

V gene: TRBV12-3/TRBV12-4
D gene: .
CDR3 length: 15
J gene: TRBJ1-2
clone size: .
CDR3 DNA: TGTGCCAGCAGCTCCCCGGACGAGGGTTTGAGTGGCTACACCTTC
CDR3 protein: CASSSPDEGLSGYTF

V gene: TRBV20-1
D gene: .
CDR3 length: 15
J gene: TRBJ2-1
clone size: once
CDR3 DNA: TGCAGTGCCTCCAACTCCGCGGAGGGCCAGAATGAGCAGTTCTTC
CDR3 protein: CSASNSAEGQNEQFF

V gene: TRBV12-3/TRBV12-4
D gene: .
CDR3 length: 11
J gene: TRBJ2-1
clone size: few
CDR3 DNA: TGTGCCAGCAGTTCCCACAATGAGCAGTTCTTC
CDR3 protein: CASSSHNEQFF

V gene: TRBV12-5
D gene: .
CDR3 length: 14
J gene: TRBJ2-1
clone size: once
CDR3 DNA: TGTGCTAGTGGATGGAGTAGCGACTACAATGAGCAGTTCTTC
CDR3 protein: CASGWSSDYNEQFF

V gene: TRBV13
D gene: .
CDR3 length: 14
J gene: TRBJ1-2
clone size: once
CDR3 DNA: TGTGCCAGCAGCTTAGGCCTGCCAGATTGGAGCTACACCTTC
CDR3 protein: CASSLGLPDWSYTF

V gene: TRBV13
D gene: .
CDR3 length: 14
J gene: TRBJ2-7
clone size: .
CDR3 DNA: TGTGCCAGCAGCCCTGCGACCGCCTCCTACGAGCAGTACTTC
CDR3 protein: CASSPATASYEQYF

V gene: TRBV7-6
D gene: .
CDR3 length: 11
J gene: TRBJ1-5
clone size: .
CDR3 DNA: TGTGCCGCTGGGGCAAATCAGCCCCAGCATTTT
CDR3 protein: CAAGANQPQHF

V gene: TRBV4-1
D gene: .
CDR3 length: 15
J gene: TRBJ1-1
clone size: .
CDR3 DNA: TGCGCCAGCAGCCAGGCAGGGTGGAGGGACACTGAAGCTTTCTTT
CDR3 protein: CASSQAGWRDTEAFF

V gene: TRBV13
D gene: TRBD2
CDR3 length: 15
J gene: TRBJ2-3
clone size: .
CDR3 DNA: TGTGCCAGCAGCCAACGACTAGCGGGAACAGATACGCAGTATTTT
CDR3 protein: CASSQRLAGTDTQYF

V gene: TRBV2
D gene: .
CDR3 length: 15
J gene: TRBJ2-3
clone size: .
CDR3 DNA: TGTGCCAGCAGTGACGGCGATACTAGCACAGATACGCAGTATTTT
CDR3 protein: CASSDGDTSTDTQYF

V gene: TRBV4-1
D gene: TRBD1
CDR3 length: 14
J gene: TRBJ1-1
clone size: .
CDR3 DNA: TGCGCCAGCAGCCCGGGACAGATGAACACTGAAGCTTTCTTT
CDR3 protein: CASSPGQMNTEAFF

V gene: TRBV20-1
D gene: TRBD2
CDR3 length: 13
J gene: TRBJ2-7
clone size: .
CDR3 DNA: TGCAGTGCGAGAGGGACTAGCTCCTACGAGCAGTACTTC
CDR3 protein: CSARGTSSYEQYF

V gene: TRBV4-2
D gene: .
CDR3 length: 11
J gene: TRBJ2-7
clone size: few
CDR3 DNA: TGTGCCAGCAGCGGAGGGAACGAGCAGTACTTC
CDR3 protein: CASSGGNEQYF

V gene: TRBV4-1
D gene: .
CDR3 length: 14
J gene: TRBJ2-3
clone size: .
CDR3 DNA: TGCGCCAGCAGCCATCTCTCCCCGAGGGATACGCAGTATTTT
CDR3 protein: CASSHLSPRDTQYF

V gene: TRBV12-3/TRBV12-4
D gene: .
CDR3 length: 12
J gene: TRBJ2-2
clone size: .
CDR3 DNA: TGTGCCGGACTGGAGGGAGCCGGGGAGCTGTTTTTT
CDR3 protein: CAGLEGAGELFF

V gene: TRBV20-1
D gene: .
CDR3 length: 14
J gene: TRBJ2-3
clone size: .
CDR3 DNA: TGCAGTGCTAGCTGGGGTATTTCTACAGATACGCAGTATTTT
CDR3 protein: CSASWGISTDTQYF

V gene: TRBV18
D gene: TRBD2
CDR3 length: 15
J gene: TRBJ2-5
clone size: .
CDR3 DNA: TGTGCCAGCTCACCGAAGGGAGGGCCGGTAGAGACCCAGTACTTC
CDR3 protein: CASSPKGGPVETQYF

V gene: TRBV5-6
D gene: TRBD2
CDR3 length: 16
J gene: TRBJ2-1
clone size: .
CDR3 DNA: TGTGCCAGCAGCGGATTAGCGGGACCTCCCTACAATGAGCAGTTCTTC
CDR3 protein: CASSGLAGPPYNEQFF

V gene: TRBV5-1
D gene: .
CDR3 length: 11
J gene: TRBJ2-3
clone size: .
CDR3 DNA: TGCGCCAGCACCCACGCAGATACGCAGTATTTT
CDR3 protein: CASTHADTQYF

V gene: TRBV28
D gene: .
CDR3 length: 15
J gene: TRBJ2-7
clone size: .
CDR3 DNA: TGTGCCAGCAGTCCCCTTGCGTCGGTGGGCTACGAGCAGTACTTC
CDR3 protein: CASSPLASVGYEQYF

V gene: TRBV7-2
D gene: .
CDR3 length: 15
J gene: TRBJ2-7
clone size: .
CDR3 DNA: TGTGCCAGCAGCCCTCTCGCGGCCGCCGGTCCGGAGCAGTACTTC
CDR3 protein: CASSPLAAAGPEQYF

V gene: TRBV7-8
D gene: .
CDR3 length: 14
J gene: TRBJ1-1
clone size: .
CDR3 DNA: TGTGCCAGCAGCCTCAGGGTGGTAGGCACTGAAGCTTTCTTT
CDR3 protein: CASSLRVVGTEAFF

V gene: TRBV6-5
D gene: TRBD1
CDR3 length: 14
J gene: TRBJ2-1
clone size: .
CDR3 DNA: TGTGCCAGCAGCCAGGGGCAGGGGGCCCCCGAGCAGTTCTTC
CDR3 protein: CASSQGQGAPEQFF

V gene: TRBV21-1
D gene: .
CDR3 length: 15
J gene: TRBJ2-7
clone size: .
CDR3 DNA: TGTGCCAGCATCAGAGGCCCTAGCGGGAGAGGCGAGCAGTACTTC
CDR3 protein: CASIRGPSGRGEQYF

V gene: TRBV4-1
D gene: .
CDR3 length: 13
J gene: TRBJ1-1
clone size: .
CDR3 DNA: TGCGCCGCCGGGGCCGGCAAGTCCTCTGAAGCTTTCTTT
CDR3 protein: CAAGAGKSSEAFF

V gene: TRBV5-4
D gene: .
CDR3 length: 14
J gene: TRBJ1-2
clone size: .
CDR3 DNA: TGTGCCAGCAGCTTGGCAGTTGAACTCTATGGCTACACCTTC
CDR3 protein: CASSLAVELYGYTF

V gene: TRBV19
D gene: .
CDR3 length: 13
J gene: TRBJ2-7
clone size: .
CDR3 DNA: TGTGCCAGTAGTATTGGTTCAGGCTACGAGCAGTACTTC
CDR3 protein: CASSIGSGYEQYF

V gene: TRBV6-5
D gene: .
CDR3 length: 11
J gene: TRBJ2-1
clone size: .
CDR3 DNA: TGTGCCAGCAACGACAACCATGAGCAGTTCTTC
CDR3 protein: CASNDNHEQFF

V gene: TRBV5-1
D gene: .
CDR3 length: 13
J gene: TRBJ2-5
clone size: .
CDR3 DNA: TGCGCCAGCAGCTTGTCCCCCCAAGAGACCCAGTACTTC
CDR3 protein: CASSLSPQETQYF

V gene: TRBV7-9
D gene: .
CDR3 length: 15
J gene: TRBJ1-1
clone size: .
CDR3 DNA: TGTGCCAGCAGCCTCGGGCCACACATGAACACTGAAGCTTTCTTT
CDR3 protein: CASSLGPHMNTEAFF